The clone carrying this T cell receptor (beta chain) was observed a few times. This entry is derived from a study of blood T cells in healthy people across ages. About the study: Template switching captured about one barcoded beta molecule per two T cells.

Per germline, CDR1 SGHTA and CDR2 FQGNSA. The V end lost 4 bases, the J end lost 0 bases, and 16 bases lay between the germline ends. The CDR3 extends over 18 amino acids. Using a J-beta primer mix together with a sample-barcoded 5' primer, a second PCR was run for about 7 to 12 cycles. MiXCR was run by TCRdb on the 5' RACE reads, yielding one entry per CDR3 protein. This table has 650,000 to 1,000,000 distinct CDR3 sequences, roughly 34% appearing once. The specimen was blood. The clonotype was recovered from a man younger than 35 in good health. The chain has TRBV7-2 and TRBJ2-6, with D perhaps matching TRBD1 (7 bases). The CDR3: CASSYQQGGVSGANVLTF. The CDR3 DNA reads TGTGCCAGCAGCTACCAGCAGGGGGGAGTCTCTGGGGCCAACGTCCTGACTTTC.